This record concerns one TCR beta chain sequence. Its target is unknown. CDR3 size: 16 residues. The V end lost 4 bases, the J end lost 0 bases, and 11 bases lay between the germline ends. CDR1 and CDR2 (germline): SGHRS, YFSETQ. The data stem from a study of early stage breast cancer tumors. Overall study findings and caveats: Compared with adjacent normal breast tissue, tumors showed 2 to 3-fold greater T cell density and higher clonality. Most shared enriched TCRB sequences were commonly generated ones.

Each sample had two DNA replicates, 0.5 ug blood or roughly 1.4 ug tissue. Using immunoSEQ multiplex PCR, the repertoire was profiled, and TCRdb retains in-frame clones only, with some absent. The sample lists roughly 58,000 clones; 85% to 95% were seen once. The sequence was obtained from a person between 70 and 80 years old with breast cancer. The chain links TRBV5-1 to TRBJ2-6; no clear D. The sample taken for sequencing was blood. The DNA for the CDR3 is TGCGCCAGCAGCAAGACACCTGGCTCTGGGGCCAACGTCCTGACTTTC. This sequence encodes CASSKTPGSGANVLTF.